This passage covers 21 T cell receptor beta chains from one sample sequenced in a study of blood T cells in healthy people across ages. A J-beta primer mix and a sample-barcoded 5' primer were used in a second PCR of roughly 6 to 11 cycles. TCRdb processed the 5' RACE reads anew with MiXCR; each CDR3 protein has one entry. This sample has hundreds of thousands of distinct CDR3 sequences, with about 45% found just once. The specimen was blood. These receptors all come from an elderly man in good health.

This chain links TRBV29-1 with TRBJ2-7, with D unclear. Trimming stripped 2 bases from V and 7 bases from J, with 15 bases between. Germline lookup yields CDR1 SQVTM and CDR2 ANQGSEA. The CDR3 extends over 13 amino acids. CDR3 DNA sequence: TGCAGCGTTGAAACACCGGACCGAAATGAGCAGTACTTC. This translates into CSVETPDRNEQYF.

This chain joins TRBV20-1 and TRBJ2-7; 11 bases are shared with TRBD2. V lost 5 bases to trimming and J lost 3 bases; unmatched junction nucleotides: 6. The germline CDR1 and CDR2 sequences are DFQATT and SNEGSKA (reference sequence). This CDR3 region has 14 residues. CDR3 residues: CSAVPSGRRYEQYF. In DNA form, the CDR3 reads TGCAGTGCTGTGCCTAGCGGGAGGCGCTACGAGCAGTACTTC.

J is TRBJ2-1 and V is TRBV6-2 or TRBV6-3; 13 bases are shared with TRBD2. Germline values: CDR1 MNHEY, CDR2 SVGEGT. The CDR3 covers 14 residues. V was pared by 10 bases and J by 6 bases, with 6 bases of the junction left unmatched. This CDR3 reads CATETSGGLNEQFF. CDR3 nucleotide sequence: TGTGCCACTGAGACTAGCGGGGGGCTCAATGAGCAGTTCTTC.

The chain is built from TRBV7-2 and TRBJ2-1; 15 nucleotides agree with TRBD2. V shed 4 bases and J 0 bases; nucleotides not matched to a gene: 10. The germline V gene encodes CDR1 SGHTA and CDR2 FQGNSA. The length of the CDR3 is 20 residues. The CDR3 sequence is CASSSRGLAGGSSSYNEQFF. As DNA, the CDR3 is TGTGCCAGCAGCTCTCGAGGACTAGCGGGAGGGTCGAGCTCCTACAATGAGCAGTTCTTC.

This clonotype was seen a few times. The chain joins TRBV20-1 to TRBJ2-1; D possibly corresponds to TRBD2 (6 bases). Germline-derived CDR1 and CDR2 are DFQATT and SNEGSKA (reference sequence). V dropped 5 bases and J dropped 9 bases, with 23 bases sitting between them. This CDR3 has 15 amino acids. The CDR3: CSARGALAGFGEQFF. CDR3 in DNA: TGCAGTGCTCGAGGGGCCCTGGCGGGGTTTGGTGAGCAGTTCTTC.

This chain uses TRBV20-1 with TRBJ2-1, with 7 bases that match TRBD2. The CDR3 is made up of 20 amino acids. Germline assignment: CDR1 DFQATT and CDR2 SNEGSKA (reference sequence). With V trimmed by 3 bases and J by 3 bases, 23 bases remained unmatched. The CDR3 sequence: CSARVRAGLYWGRNYNEQFF. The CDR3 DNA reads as TGCAGTGCTAGGGTACGAGCGGGACTCTACTGGGGGAGGAACTACAATGAGCAGTTCTTC.

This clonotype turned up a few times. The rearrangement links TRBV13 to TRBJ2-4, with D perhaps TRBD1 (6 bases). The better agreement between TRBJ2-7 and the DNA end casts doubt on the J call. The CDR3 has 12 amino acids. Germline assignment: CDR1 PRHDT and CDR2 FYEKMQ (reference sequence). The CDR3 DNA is TGTGCCAGCAGCTCCAGGGGCAGCGAGCAGTACTTC. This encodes CASSSRGSEQYF.

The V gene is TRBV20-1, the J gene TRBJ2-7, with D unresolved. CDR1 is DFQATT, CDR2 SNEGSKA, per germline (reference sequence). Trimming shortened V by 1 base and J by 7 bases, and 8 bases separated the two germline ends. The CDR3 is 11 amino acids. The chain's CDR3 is CSARVDNEQYF. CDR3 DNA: TGCAGTGCTAGAGTAGACAATGAGCAGTACTTC.

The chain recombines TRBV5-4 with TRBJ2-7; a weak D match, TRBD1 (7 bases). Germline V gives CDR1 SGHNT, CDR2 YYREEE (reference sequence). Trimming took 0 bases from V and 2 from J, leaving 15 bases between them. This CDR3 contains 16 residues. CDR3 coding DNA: TGTGCCAGCAGCTTGGGCGGGACAGTCTCCCCCTACGAGCAGTACTTC. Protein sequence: CASSLGGTVSPYEQYF.

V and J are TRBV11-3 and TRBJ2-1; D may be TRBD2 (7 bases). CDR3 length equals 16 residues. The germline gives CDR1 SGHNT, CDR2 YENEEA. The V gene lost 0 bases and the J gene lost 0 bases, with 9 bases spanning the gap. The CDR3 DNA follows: TGTGCCAGCAGCTTAGAGGGGGGGGCCTCCTACAATGAGCAGTTCTTC. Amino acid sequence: CASSLEGGASYNEQFF.

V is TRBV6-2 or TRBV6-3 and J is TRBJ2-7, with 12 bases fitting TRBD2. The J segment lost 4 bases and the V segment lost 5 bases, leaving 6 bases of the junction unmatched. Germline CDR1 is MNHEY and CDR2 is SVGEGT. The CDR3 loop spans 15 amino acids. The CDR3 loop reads CASSNRLAGDYEQYF. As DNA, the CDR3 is TGTGCCAGCAGTAACCGACTAGCGGGGGATTACGAGCAGTACTTC.

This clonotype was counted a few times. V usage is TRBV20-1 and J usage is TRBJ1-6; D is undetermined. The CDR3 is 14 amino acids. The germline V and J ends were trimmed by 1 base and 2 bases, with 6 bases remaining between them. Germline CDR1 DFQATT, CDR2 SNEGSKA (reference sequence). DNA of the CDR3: TGCAGTGCTAGAGGCGCGACCTATAATTCACCCCTCCACTTT. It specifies CSARGATYNSPLHF.

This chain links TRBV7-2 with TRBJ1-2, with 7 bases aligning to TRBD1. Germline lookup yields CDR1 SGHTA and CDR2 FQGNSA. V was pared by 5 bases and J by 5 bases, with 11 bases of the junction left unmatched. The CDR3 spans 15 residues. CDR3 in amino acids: CASSTRTGDPYGYTF. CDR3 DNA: TGTGCCAGCAGCACACGGACAGGAGACCCATATGGCTACACCTTC.

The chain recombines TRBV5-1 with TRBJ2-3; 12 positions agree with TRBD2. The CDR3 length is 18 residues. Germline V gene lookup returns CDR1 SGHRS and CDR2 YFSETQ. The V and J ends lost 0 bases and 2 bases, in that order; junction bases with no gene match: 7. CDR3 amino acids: CASSLGLAGASPTDTQYF. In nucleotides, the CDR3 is TGCGCCAGCAGCTTGGGACTAGCGGGGGCCTCTCCCACAGATACGCAGTATTTT.

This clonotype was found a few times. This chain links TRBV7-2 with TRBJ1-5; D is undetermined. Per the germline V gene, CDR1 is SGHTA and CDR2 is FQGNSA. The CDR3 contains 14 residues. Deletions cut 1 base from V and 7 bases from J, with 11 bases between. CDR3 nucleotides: TGTGCCAGCAGCTTAGACGTCAGAATGCAGCCCCAGCATTTT. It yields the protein CASSLDVRMQPQHF.

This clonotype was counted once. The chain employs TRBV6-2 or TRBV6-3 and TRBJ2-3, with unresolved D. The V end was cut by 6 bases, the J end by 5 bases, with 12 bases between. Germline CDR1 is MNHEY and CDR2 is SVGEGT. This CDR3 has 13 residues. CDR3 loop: CASRSPPVDTQYF. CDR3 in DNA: TGTGCCAGCAGAAGTCCCCCTGTAGATACGCAGTATTTT.

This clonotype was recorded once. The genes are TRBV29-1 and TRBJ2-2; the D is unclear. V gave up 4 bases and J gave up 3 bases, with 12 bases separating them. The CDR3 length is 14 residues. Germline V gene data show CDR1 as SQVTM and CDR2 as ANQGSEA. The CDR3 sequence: CSVVKNRDTGELFF. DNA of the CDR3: TGCAGCGTTGTGAAAAACCGGGACACCGGGGAGCTGTTTTTT.

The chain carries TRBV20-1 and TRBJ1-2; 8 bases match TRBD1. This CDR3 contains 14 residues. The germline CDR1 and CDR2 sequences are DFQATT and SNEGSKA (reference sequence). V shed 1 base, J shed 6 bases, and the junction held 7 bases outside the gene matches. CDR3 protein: CSARGTGIGNGYTF. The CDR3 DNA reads TGCAGTGCTAGAGGGACAGGGATCGGGAATGGCTACACCTTC.

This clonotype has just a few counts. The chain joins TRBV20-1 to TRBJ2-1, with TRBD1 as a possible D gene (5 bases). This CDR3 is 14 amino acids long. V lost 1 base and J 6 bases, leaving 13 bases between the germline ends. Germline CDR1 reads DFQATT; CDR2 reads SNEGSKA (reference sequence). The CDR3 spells CSARVPRRGNEQFF. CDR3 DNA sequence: TGCAGTGCTAGAGTTCCCCGTAGGGGCAATGAGCAGTTCTTC.

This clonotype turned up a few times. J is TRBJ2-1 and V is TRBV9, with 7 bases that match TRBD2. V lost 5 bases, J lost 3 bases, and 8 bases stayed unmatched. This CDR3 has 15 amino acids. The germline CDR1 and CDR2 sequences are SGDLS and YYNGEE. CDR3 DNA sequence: TGTGCCAGCAGGAGGGCTAGCGGACTCTACAATGAGCAGTTCTTC. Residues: CASRRASGLYNEQFF.

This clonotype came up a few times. CDR3 DNA: TGCAGTGCTAGAGATTTGGGCGCTGGGGCCAACGTCCTGACTTTC. Its translation: CSARDLGAGANVLTF. V usage is TRBV20-1 and J usage is TRBJ2-6; D is undetermined. V was pared by 0 bases and J by 2 bases, with 8 bases between. Per germline, CDR1 DFQATT and CDR2 SNEGSKA (reference sequence). The length of the CDR3 is 15 residues.